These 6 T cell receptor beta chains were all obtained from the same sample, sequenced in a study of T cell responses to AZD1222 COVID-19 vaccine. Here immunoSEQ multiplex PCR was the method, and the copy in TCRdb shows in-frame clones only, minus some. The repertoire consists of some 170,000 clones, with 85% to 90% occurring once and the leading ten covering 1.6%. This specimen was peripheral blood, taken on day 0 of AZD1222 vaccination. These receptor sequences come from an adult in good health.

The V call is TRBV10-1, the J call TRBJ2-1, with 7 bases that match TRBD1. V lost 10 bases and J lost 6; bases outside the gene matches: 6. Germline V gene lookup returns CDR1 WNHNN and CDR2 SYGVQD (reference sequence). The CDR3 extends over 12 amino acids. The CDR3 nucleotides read TGCGCCACGACAGGGTTAGGCAATGAGCAGTTCTTC. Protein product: CATTGLGNEQFF.

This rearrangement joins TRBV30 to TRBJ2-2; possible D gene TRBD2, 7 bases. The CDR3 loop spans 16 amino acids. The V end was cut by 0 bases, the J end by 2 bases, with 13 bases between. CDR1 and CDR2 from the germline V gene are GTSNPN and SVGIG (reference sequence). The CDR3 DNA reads TGTGCCTGGAGTGTACGGGCGGGGGCCAACACCGGGGAGCTGTTTTTT. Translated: CAWSVRAGANTGELFF.

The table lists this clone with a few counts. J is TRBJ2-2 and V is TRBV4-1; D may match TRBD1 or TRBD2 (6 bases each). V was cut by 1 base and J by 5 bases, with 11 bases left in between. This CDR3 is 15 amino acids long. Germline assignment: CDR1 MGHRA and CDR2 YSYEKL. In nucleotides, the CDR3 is TGCGCCAGCAGCCAAGTGGGGGCGGGGACCGGGGAGCTGTTTTTT. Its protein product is CASSQVGAGTGELFF.

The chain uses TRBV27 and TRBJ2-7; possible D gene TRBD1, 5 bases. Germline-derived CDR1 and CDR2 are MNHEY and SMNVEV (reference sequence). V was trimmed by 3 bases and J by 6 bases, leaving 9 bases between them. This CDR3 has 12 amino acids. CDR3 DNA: TGTGCCAGCAGTTTCTGGGGCCGCGAGCAGTACTTC. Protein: CASSFWGREQYF.

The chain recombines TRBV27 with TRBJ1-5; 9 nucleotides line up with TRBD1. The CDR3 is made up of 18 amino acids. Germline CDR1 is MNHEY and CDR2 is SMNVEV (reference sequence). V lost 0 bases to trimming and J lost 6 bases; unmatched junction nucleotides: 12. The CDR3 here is CASSLSMLTGGRSQPQHF. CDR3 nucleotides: TGTGCCAGCAGTTTATCAATGTTGACAGGGGGGAGATCTCAGCCCCAGCATTTT.

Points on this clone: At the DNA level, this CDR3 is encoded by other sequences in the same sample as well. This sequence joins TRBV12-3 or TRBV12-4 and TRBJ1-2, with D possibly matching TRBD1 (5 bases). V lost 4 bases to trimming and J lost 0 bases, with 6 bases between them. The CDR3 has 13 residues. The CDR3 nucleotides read TGTGCCAGCAGTTCGACAGCTAACTATGGCTACACCTTC. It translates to CASSSTANYGYTF.